Listed here are 19 T cell receptor beta chains from one sample, sequenced in a study of shared clonotypes between healthy human individuals. Sequencing used immunoSEQ multiplex PCR; TCRdb keeps in-frame clones, though not all of them. The sample has 2,100,000 or so clones; approximately 94% are singletons. Input material: naive CD4+ T cells sorted from blood. Subset meaning: CD45RA+ positively selected. These receptors were obtained from a man in his late teens or twenties in good health.

The rearrangement links TRBV30 to TRBJ1-3; 8 nucleotides line up with TRBD1. The V gene's germline CDR1 is GTSNPN and CDR2 SVGIG (reference sequence). The CDR3 runs 13 residues. Germline trimming cut 6 bases from V and 2 bases from J; bases unmatched to any gene: 3. This CDR3 reads CACLTGAGNTIYF. CDR3 nucleotide sequence: TGTGCCTGCCTGACAGGGGCTGGAAACACCATATATTTT.

A note on this clone: It is likely a read error, because the conserved phenylalanine at the end of the CDR3 is missing. V and J are TRBV7-9 and TRBJ1-1; D possibly corresponds to TRBD1 (5 bases). This CDR3 is built from 14 residues. The V and J ends lost 3 bases and 2 bases respectively, with 10 bases between them. Per the germline V gene, CDR1 is SEHNR and CDR2 is FQNEAQ (reference sequence). The CDR3 loop is CASSFSQGNTEAFL. In nucleotides, the CDR3 is TGTGCCAGCAGCTTTAGTCAGGGCAACACTGAAGCTTTCCTT.

The rearrangement joins TRBV6-6 to TRBJ2-7; D ambiguous. The V gene lost 2 bases and the J gene lost 6 bases, with 11 bases spanning the gap. Germline V gene sequence: CDR1 MNHNY, CDR2 SVGAGI (reference sequence). This CDR3 contains 13 residues. CDR3 residues: CASSYTHGSEQYF. The CDR3 DNA sequence: TGTGCCAGCAGTTACACCCATGGTAGCGAGCAGTACTTC.

V gene TRBV29-1 combines with J gene TRBJ2-2; maybe TRBD2 (6 bases). V lost 6 bases to trimming and J lost 7 bases, with 18 bases between them. The length of the CDR3 is 14 residues. Per germline, CDR1 SQVTM and CDR2 ANQGSEA. DNA for the CDR3: TGCAGCGTGTGGGGACTTTCGTTCGGCGGGGAGCTGTTTTTT. Protein sequence: CSVWGLSFGGELFF.

The V and J genes are TRBV7-8 and TRBJ1-5; D unclear. Trimming cost V 4 bases and J 5 bases, with 9 bases left between them. Germline lookup yields CDR1 SGHVS and CDR2 FQNEAQ. The CDR3 is 13 amino acids. As DNA, the CDR3 is TGTGCCAGCAGCTGGTCCGAATATCAGCCCCAGCATTTT. Its translation: CASSWSEYQPQHF.

The chain combines TRBV5-6 with TRBJ1-2, with 7 positions matching TRBD1. The CDR3 is made up of 16 amino acids. Trimming cost V 4 bases and J 2 bases; bases outside gene matches: 11. The germline CDR1 and CDR2 sequences are SGHDT and YYEEEE. The CDR3 nucleotides read TGTGCCAGCAGCACCCAAATGACAGGGTCGAACTATGGCTACACCTTC. It yields the protein CASSTQMTGSNYGYTF. Looking up the rest from reference TRBV5-6 and TRBJ1-2 gives the full variable domain: DAGVTQSPTHLIKTRGQQVTLRCSPKSGHDTVSWYQQALGQGPQFIFQYYEEEERQRGNFPDRFSGHQFPNYSSELNVNALLLGDSALYLCASSTQMTGSNYGYTFGSGTRLTVV.

The chain combines TRBV30 with TRBJ1-2; 7 bases fit TRBD1. With 5 bases clipped from V and 4 bases from J, the junction kept 10 bases outside the gene matches. CDR1 is GTSNPN and CDR2 is SVGIG in the germline V gene (reference sequence). The CDR3 length is 14 residues. This CDR3 is CAWLPTGSFYGYTF. The CDR3 DNA follows: TGTGCCTGGTTGCCGACAGGGAGCTTCTATGGCTACACCTTC. The full variable domain, rest sourced from reference TRBV30 and TRBJ1-2, is SQTIHQWPATLVQPVGSPLSLECTVEGTSNPNLYWYRQAAGRGLQLLFYSVGIGQISSEVPQNLSASRPQDRQFILSSKKLLLSDSGFYLCAWLPTGSFYGYTFGSGTRLTVV.

This chain connects TRBV11-3 to TRBJ2-2; D may be TRBD2 (7 bases). V was pared by 5 bases and J by 6 bases, with 16 bases between. This CDR3 is 15 amino acids long. Germline assignment: CDR1 SGHNT and CDR2 YENEEA. The CDR3 DNA follows: TGTGCCAGCAGCCGCCTAGGGGGGGCGGCCGGGGAGCTGTTTTTT. Translating it yields CASSRLGGAAGELFF.

With respect to this clone: Within the sample, other DNA sequences also encode this same CDR3. The chain has TRBV6-5 and TRBJ2-3; the D gene is possibly TRBD1 (6 bases). CDR1 is MNHEY and CDR2 is SVGAGI in the germline V gene. Between the trimmed V and J ends, which lost 6 bases and 0 bases, there was a span of 7 bases. This CDR3 has 13 amino acids. The chain's CDR3 is CASRTGSTDTQYF. The CDR3 DNA reads as TGTGCCAGCAGGACAGGTAGCACAGATACGCAGTATTTT.

For this clone: The same CDR3 arises from other DNA sequences in this sample as well. This chain joins TRBV7-2 and TRBJ2-7, with 9 bases lining up with TRBD1. CDR1 and CDR2 (germline): SGHTA, FQGNSA. With V trimmed by 5 bases and J by 2 bases, 7 bases remained unmatched. The CDR3 has 15 residues. CDR3 in amino acids: CASSRGQGTTYEQYF. The CDR3 DNA is TGTGCCAGCAGCCGAGGACAGGGGACCACCTACGAGCAGTACTTC.

V is TRBV28 and J is TRBJ2-7, with 8 bases lining up with TRBD1. CDR3 length: 14 residues. Unmatched junction bases numbered 4, after V lost 4 bases and J lost 2 bases. Looked up from germline, CDR1 is MDHEN and CDR2 is SYDVKM. CDR3 coding DNA: TGTGCCAGCAGTTCGACAGGGGAAACCTACGAGCAGTACTTC. This encodes CASSSTGETYEQYF.

V is TRBV28 and J is TRBJ1-3; D gene uncertain. Germline loops: CDR1 MDHEN, CDR2 SYDVKM. This CDR3 has 12 amino acids. V lost 4 bases and J lost 1, with 2 bases in between. The CDR3 is CASSWSGNTIYF. The CDR3 bases are TGTGCCAGCAGTTGGTCTGGAAACACCATATATTTT. The entire variable domain, with the rest obtained from reference TRBV28 and TRBJ1-3, is as follows: DVKVTQSSRYLVKRTGEKVFLECVQDMDHENMFWYRQDPGLGLRLIYFSYDVKMKEKGDIPEGYSVSREKKERFSLILESASTNQTSMYLCASSWSGNTIYFGEGSWLTVV.

CDR3 region: CASSYASGAPRNEQFF. DNA for the CDR3: TGTGCCAGTAGCTACGCGAGCGGGGCCCCGCGGAATGAGCAGTTCTTC. J is TRBJ2-1 and V is TRBV19; 7 bases fit TRBD2. Trimming removed 6 bases from V and 7 bases from J; junction bases left unmatched: 15. From germline, CDR1 is LNHDA and CDR2 SQIVND (reference sequence). The CDR3 extends over 16 amino acids.

J is TRBJ2-2 and V is TRBV13; TRBD1 aligns across 7 bases. Looked up from germline, CDR1 is PRHDT and CDR2 is FYEKMQ (reference sequence). The length of the CDR3 is 14 residues. Trimming at V came to 5 bases and at J to 4 bases, leaving 4 bases not matched to a gene. The chain's CDR3 is CASSLGQSTGELFF. The CDR3 DNA sequence: TGTGCCAGCAGCCTGGGACAGTCCACCGGGGAGCTGTTTTTT.

Worth noting for this clone: At the DNA level, this CDR3 is encoded by other sequences in the same sample as well. The chain carries TRBV19 and TRBJ1-1; D possibly corresponds to TRBD1 (5 bases). The CDR3 spans 14 residues. Germline CDR1 LNHDA, CDR2 SQIVND (reference sequence). Trimming took 2 bases from V and 3 from J, leaving 10 bases between them. DNA of the CDR3: TGTGCCAGTAGTATACGGGGAGGGGACACTGAAGCTTTCTTT. Residues: CASSIRGGDTEAFF.

The chain has TRBV28 and TRBJ1-1; D possibly corresponds to TRBD1 (5 bases). The germline V and J ends were trimmed by 4 bases and 10 bases, with 19 bases remaining between them. Germline V gene sequence: CDR1 MDHEN, CDR2 SYDVKM. The CDR3 has 14 amino acids. Here the CDR3 DNA reads TGTGCCAGCAGTTCACCGGGGCCACCAATGCGAGCTTTCTTT. This encodes CASSSPGPPMRAFF.

The V and J genes are TRBV11-2 and TRBJ1-4; D is unclear. Trimming left V 5 bases short and J 2 bases short, with 12 bases between. The CDR3 length is 15 residues. Looked up from germline, CDR1 is SGHAT and CDR2 is FQNNGV. The CDR3 spells CASSPRRGTNEKLFF. CDR3 nucleotide sequence: TGTGCCAGCAGCCCTAGACGGGGTACTAATGAAAAACTGTTTTTT.

The chain has TRBV14 and TRBJ1-3; tentatively, D is TRBD1 (6 bases). V was shortened by 4 bases and J by 10 bases, with 11 bases between the two germline ends. CDR3 size: 12 residues. Germline V gene sequence: CDR1 SGHDN, CDR2 FVKESK. The CDR3 loop reads CASSRDRRTIYF. The CDR3 DNA follows: TGTGCCAGCAGCCGAGACAGGCGGACCATATATTTT.

About this clone: Distinct nucleotide sequences in the sample also encode this CDR3. The rearrangement joins TRBV19 to TRBJ1-1; no clear D gene. The CDR3 runs to 12 residues. With 2 bases removed from V and 1 base from J, the gap between germline ends came to 2 bases. Germline V CDR1 and CDR2: LNHDA, SQIVND (reference sequence). The CDR3 sequence: CASSIQNTEAFF. The CDR3 coding sequence is TGTGCCAGTAGTATACAGAACACTGAAGCTTTCTTT. The full variable domain, with the rest looked up from reference TRBV19 and TRBJ1-1, is DGGITQSPKYLFRKEGQNVTLSCEQNLNHDAMYWYRQDPGQGLRLIYYSQIVNDFQKGDIAEGYSVSREKKESFPLTVTSAQKNPTAFYLCASSIQNTEAFFGQGTRLTVV.